Below, one T cell receptor (beta chain) is given with its context. Its antigen is undetermined. Germline V CDR1 and CDR2: SGDLS, YYNGEE. The CDR3 contains 14 residues. V lost 0 bases, J lost 5 bases, and 12 bases lay in between. This sample stems from a study of chemoradiotherapy in HPV16-positive cancers. At the level of the study: Functional T-cell assays on two HPV16-positive patients' cells defined candidate HPV-specific clones and common TCR motifs.

Study-level findings and limits: Non-HPV-specific T cells did not expand in tumors during treatment, whereas candidate HPV-specific clones and E7-related motifs did.

Here immunoSEQ multiplex PCR was the method, and the copy in TCRdb shows in-frame clones only, minus some. The table includes around 33,000 clones, about 87% detected once. The chain joins TRBV9 to TRBJ2-7; D not resolved. The material was blood, obtained from a patient who underwent chemoradiotherapy. The TCR sequence derives from a human donor with HPV-associated anogenital cancer. The CDR3 is CASSVGQINHEQYF. In nucleotides, the CDR3 is TGTGCCAGCAGCGTAGGCCAGATAAACCACGAGCAGTACTTC.